This entry features one T cell receptor (beta chain) sequence. Its target is not known. Profiling relied on immunoSEQ multiplex PCR, and the TCRdb table lists in-frame clones only, not all of them. The sample includes 1,400,000 or so clones, approximately 98.5% of them seen just once. CDR1 is SGHTA and CDR2 is FQGNSA in the germline V gene. This CDR3 comprises 15 residues. V was clipped by 4 bases and J by 3 bases, with 16 bases between them. This sample is drawn from a study of shared clonotypes between healthy human individuals. Study results and caveats: Among donors, sharing of clonotypes was expected to be affected by sequencing depth. Tissues were not sampled, only blood, and their repertoires likely differ.

The source is a man between 25 and 39 years old in good health. Sequenced material: naive CD4+ T cells sorted from blood. Subset here: CD45RA+ positively selected. The chain joins TRBV7-2 to TRBJ2-7; D gene ambiguous. The CDR3 region has the DNA TGTGCCAGCAGCTCCTACCGATACAGCTTCTACGAGCAGTACTTC. Its translation is CASSSYRYSFYEQYF.